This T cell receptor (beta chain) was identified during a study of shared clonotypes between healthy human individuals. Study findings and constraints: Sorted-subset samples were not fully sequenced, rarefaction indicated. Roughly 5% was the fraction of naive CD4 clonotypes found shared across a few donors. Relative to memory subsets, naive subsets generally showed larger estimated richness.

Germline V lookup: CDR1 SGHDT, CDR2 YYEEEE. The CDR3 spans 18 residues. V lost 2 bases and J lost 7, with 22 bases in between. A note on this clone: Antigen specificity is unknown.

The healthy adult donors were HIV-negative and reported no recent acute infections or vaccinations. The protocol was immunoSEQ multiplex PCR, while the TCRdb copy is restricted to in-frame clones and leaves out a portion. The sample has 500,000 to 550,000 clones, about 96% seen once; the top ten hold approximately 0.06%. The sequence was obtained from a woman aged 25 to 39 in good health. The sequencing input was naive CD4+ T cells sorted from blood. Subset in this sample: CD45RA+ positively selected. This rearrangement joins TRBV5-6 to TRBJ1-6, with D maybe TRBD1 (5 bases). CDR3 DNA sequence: TGTGCCAGCAGCTTATTAGGGGACTCAATATCGCTAAATTCACCCCTCCACTTT. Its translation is CASSLLGDSISLNSPLHF. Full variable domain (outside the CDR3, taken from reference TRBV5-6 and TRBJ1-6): DAGVTQSPTHLIKTRGQQVTLRCSPKSGHDTVSWYQQALGQGPQFIFQYYEEEERQRGNFPDRFSGHQFPNYSSELNVNALLLGDSALYLCASSLLGDSISLNSPLHFGNGTRLTVT.